This TCR beta chain came from a study of blood T cells in healthy people across ages (dated by TCRdb to 2014 to 2015). Regarding the complete study: Template switching captured roughly one uniquely barcoded TCR beta cDNA molecule per two T cells in model experiments. Using deep sequencing normalized with unique cDNA molecular identifiers, the study measured how TCR beta repertoire diversity changes with age. Donors of different ages were randomly distributed across sequencing lanes to avoid experimental bias. The donors were divided into four age groups: young (average around 17 years), middle-aged (around 37), aged (about 60) and long-lived (about 80). The study analyzed two additional independent replicas of 1 million unique cDNA reads from the same blood draw for two donors, one aged 18 to 29 and one aged 80 or older. General study outcomes and caveats: Since profiling was done on bulk unsorted PBMCs, naive and antigen-experienced compartments could not be conclusively compared. The percentage of naive T cells measured by flow cytometry correlated strongly with observed TCR beta diversity. As age increased, observed TCR beta diversity per million T cells dropped in a roughly linear way, and a significant reduction was already evident by age about 40. Compared with the aged group, the long-lived group had more naive CD4+ T cells, fewer expanded clones and increased TCR diversity, suggesting age selection. Donor CMV infection status was unknown, potentially confounding age-related changes in expanded clonotypes. Estimates of total diversity based on one million sequenced T cells were regarded as lower bounds and as underestimates.

This clonotype was observed at least ten times. Its antigen is currently not known. Base-call qualities are not available, and no considerably larger clone is one nucleotide away. Cut back by 4 bases and 2 bases, the V and J ends lie 17 bases apart. Reading the germline V gene gives CDR1 ENHRY and CDR2 SYGVKD. From cysteine to phenylalanine, the CDR3 is 16 amino acids long. The read is trimmed to its CDR3 DNA, 48 bases read in frame from base 1. The 35 to 40 donors, aged roughly 6 to 100 years, were systemically healthy Caucasian individuals from Russia. About 9.6 milliliters of peripheral blood were collected from each donor into EDTA-treated Vacutainer tubes. Ficoll-Paque density-gradient centrifugation was used to isolate PBMCs, with at least 6.5 million per sample. Total RNA, at least 6 micrograms per sample, was extracted from PBMCs with Trizol reagent. The percentages of naive CD45RAhigh/CD27high T cells were determined by flow cytometry on a PBMC aliquot from every donor.

Receptor libraries were prepared by 5' RACE. Sequencing relied on an Illumina HiSeq 2500. A second PCR of about 6 to 11 cycles was run with a J-beta primer mix and a sample-barcoded 5' primer. Each TCR beta cDNA molecule received a unique molecular identifier from a template-switch 5' adaptor carrying 12 random nucleotides. At least 3 million CDR3-containing paired-end reads were obtained from each sample. First-strand cDNA was synthesized from all RNA with the Mint cDNA synthesis kit, primed by a TRBC-specific oligonucleotide. All cDNA was treated with uracil-DNA glycosylase and then went through a first 18-cycle PCR with the universal primers M1SS and BC2_uni_R. As for the authors' bioinformatics: Each sample was normalized by randomly selecting 1 million high-quality reads, each carrying a distinct molecular identifier. Reads with shared molecular identifiers were discarded instead of being binned into consensus sequences. MiTCR, run with a Q25 quality threshold and the strictest error-elimination algorithm, handled CDR3 identification, clonotype clustering and error correction. A nonparametric unseen species model with Euler transformation was used to estimate lower-bound total TCR beta diversity. TCRdb passed the public sequencing reads through fastp at Q25 and MiXCR, retaining productive beta sequences. Records with the same CDR3 protein are collapsed into one entry carrying the most frequent genes and DNA. The V and J calls reflect TCRdb's pipeline rather than the authors' work. The sample table holds hundreds of thousands of distinct CDR3 sequences, of which more than 20% were seen once. The top ten clones comprise more than 3% of the sample.

Sequenced: blood. This clonotype was sampled from a man between 65 and 85 years old in good health. Recombination joined TRBV10-3 with TRBJ2-5, with a weak D call of TRBD2 (6 bases match). In nucleotide form, the sequence is TGTGCCATCAGTGTGCGGGGAGGAGTGGATCAAGAGACCCAGTACTTC. Protein translation: CAISVRGGVDQETQYF.